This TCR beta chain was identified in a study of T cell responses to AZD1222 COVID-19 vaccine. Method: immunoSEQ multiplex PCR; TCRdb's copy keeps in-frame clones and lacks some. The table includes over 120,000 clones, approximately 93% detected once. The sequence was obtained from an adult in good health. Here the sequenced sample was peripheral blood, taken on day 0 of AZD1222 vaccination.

Written as DNA, the CDR3 is TGTGCCAGCAGCTCAGACAGGGGTTACAATGAGCAGTTCTTC. Translated: CASSSDRGYNEQFF. This chain uses TRBV5-6 with TRBJ2-1, with 8 bases matching TRBD1. After removal of 3 bases from V and 4 bases from J, the junction contained 3 bases not matched to a gene. Germline-derived CDR1 and CDR2 are SGHDT and YYEEEE. This CDR3 region has 14 residues.